In its sample, the clone carrying this TCR beta chain was seen once. TCRdb reprocessed the PCR reads via MiXCR and lists one record per CDR3 protein. The sample has roughly 20,000 distinct CDR3 sequences; 45% to 55% are singletons. The data are from a study of tumor-infiltrating lymphocytes in oesophageal squamous cell carcinoma. Germline V gene sequence: CDR1 SGHVS, CDR2 FQNEAQ. This CDR3 region has 14 residues. The clonotype was recovered from a male donor with esophageal squamous cell carcinoma. The rearrangement joins TRBV7-8 to TRBJ2-4, with 7 positions matching TRBD1. The closer fit of TRBJ2-7 to the DNA end suggests the J call may be wrong. Sequencing was performed on esophageal tumor tissue. This CDR3 reads CASSSYRGGYEQYF. The CDR3 DNA is TGTGCCAGCAGCTCCTACAGGGGTGGGTACGAGCAGTACTTC.